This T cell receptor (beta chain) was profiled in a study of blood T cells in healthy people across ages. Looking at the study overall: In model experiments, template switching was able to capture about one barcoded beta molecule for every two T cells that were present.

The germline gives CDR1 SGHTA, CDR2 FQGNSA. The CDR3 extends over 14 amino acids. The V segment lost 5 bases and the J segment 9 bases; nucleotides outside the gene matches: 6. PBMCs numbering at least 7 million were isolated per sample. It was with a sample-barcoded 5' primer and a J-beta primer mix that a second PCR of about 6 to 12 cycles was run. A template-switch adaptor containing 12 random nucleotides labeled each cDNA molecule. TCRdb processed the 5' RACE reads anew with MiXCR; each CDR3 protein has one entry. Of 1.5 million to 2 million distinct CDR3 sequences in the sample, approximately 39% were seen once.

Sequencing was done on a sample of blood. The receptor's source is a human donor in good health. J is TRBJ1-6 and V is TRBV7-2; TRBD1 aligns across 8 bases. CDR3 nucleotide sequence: TGTGCCAGCAGCGACACAGGGGGTCGTTCACCCCTCCACTTT. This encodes CASSDTGGRSPLHF.